The 18 T cell receptor beta chains listed next were all sequenced from one sample in a study of T-cell memory formation after mild COVID-19. TCRdb called the 5' RACE reads again in MiXCR, with one record for every CDR3 protein. The sample lists fewer than 250,000 distinct CDR3 sequences; around 25% were seen once. The sample taken for sequencing was PBMCs or a T cell subset sorted from them (not recorded which). These receptor sequences come from an adult woman who had mild COVID-19 (a few samples of this study predate the infection). Cell type and time point are not known.

This clonotype occurred a few times. The chain has TRBV5-5 and TRBJ1-2; D is possibly TRBD1 (5 bases). The germline V and J ends were trimmed by 0 bases and 9 bases, with 18 bases remaining between them. The germline gives CDR1 SGHKS, CDR2 YYEKEE (reference sequence). CDR3 length: 15 amino acids. CDR3 region: CASSLGGVRVSSYTF. In DNA, the CDR3 is TGTGCCAGCAGCTTGGGAGGGGTCAGGGTGTCGAGCTACACCTTC.

In this sample, this clonotype turned up a few times. V usage is TRBV7-2 and J usage is TRBJ1-1; 9 bases match TRBD1. Trimming took 5 bases from V and 7 from J; bases not matched to a gene: 8. Germline-derived CDR1 and CDR2 are SGHTA and FQGNSA. The CDR3 runs 14 residues. The CDR3 spells CASSRNRGLDEAFF. For the CDR3, the DNA is TGTGCCAGCAGCAGAAACAGGGGGCTTGATGAAGCTTTCTTT. The whole variable domain, filled in from reference TRBV7-2 and TRBJ1-1, reads GAGVSQSPSNKVTEKGKDVELRCDPISGHTALYWYRQSLGQGLEFLIYFQGNSAPDKSGLPSDRFSAERTGGSVSTLTIQRTQQEDSAVYLCASSRNRGLDEAFFGQGTRLTVV.

This clonotype was seen only a few times. The rearrangement uses TRBV20-1 and TRBJ2-3, with 7 positions matching TRBD2. Per the germline V gene, CDR1 is DFQATT and CDR2 is SNEGSKA (reference sequence). The CDR3 runs 13 residues. The J segment lost 3 bases and the V segment lost 4 bases, leaving 4 bases of the junction unmatched. DNA for the CDR3: TGCAGTGCTAAAAGCGGGACGACAGATACGCAGTATTTT. Protein: CSAKSGTTDTQYF.

The rearrangement links TRBV12-3 or TRBV12-4 to TRBJ1-2, with D possibly matching TRBD1 (6 bases). The CDR3 loop spans 13 amino acids. The ends were cut back, 1 base at V and 6 bases at J, with 9 bases in the middle. The CDR3 is CASSLGGDNGYTF. The CDR3 bases are TGTGCCAGCAGTTTAGGAGGGGACAATGGCTACACCTTC.

The table lists this clonotype with a few counts. J is TRBJ1-1 and V is TRBV18; D is ambiguous. V dropped 1 base and J dropped 1 base, with 7 bases sitting between them. The CDR3 sequence is 14 residues long. The germline V gene has CDR1 KGHSH and CDR2 LQKENI. The CDR3 region has the DNA TGTGCCAGCTCACCACAGGGCCCGAACACTGAAGCTTTCTTT. Translation gives CASSPQGPNTEAFF.

The J gene is TRBJ1-1, the V gene TRBV15, with D unclear. Germline CDR1 reads LNHNV; CDR2 reads YYDKDF (reference sequence). V lost 0 bases to trimming and J lost 5 bases, with 10 bases between them. The CDR3 runs to 14 residues. The CDR3 coding sequence is TGTGCCACCAGCAGAGAGTTAGGGCAAACTGAAGCTTTCTTT. Amino acids: CATSRELGQTEAFF.

This clonotype has only a few counts. V gene TRBV5-1 combines with J gene TRBJ2-5, with D perhaps matching TRBD1 or TRBD2 (5 bases each). The CDR3 covers 14 residues. Trimming removed 2 bases from V and 2 bases from J, with 10 bases in between. Germline loops: CDR1 SGHRS, CDR2 YFSETQ. In DNA form, the CDR3 reads TGCGCCAGCAGCTTACGGGGACCGCAAGAGACCCAGTACTTC. Protein sequence: CASSLRGPQETQYF.

The chain is built from TRBV6-6 and TRBJ2-1, with 11 positions matching TRBD1. The germline V gene has CDR1 MNHNY and CDR2 SVGAGI (reference sequence). The CDR3 consists of 19 residues. V lost 5 bases, J lost 0 bases, and 12 bases stayed unmatched. The CDR3 DNA is TGTGCCAGCAGTACGAACCCGGGACAGGGGGGGAGCTCCTACAATGAGCAGTTCTTC. It translates to CASSTNPGQGGSSYNEQFF.

This chain connects TRBV4-1 to TRBJ1-2; D gene uncertain. The CDR3 sequence is 16 residues long. Germline CDR1 reads MGHRA; CDR2 reads YSYEKL. The V and J ends lost 1 base and 4 bases respectively, with 16 bases between them. CDR3 sequence (DNA): TGCGCCAGCAGCCAAGCCTACCAGACGGCGAGCTATGGCTACACCTTC. Its translation: CASSQAYQTASYGYTF.

The rearrangement links TRBV6-5 to TRBJ1-2; a weak D match, TRBD1 (5 bases). CDR1 MNHEY and CDR2 SVGAGI come from the germline V gene. The CDR3 is made up of 11 amino acids. V lost 10 bases, J lost 4 bases, and 10 bases lay in between. CDR3 loop: CATGHGYGYTF. The CDR3, as DNA: TGTGCCACAGGACATGGCTATGGCTACACCTTC.

This clonotype was seen more than once but under ten times. V and J are TRBV6-2 or TRBV6-3 and TRBJ1-2; TRBD1 agrees at 10 bases. Germline values: CDR1 MNHEY, CDR2 SVGEGT. This CDR3 spans 15 amino acids. V was clipped by 7 bases and J by 4 bases; unmatched bases: 9. Written as DNA, the CDR3 is TGTGCCAGCATCGAGACAGGGGGCGCAAGCTATGGCTACACCTTC. Amino acids: CASIETGGASYGYTF.

The V call is TRBV29-1, the J call TRBJ2-4, with D possibly matching TRBD1 (5 bases). The CDR3 is made up of 16 amino acids. Trimming cost V 2 bases and J 1 base, with 15 bases left between them. Germline V gene sequence: CDR1 SQVTM, CDR2 ANQGSEA. CDR3 in amino acids: CSVEIGAIGAKNIQYF. The CDR3 DNA reads TGCAGCGTTGAAATAGGGGCGATAGGGGCCAAAAACATTCAGTACTTC. The whole variable domain, remainder taken from reference TRBV29-1 and TRBJ2-4, is SAVISQKPSRDICQRGTSLTIQCQVDSQVTMMFWYRQQPGQSLTLIATANQGSEATYESGFVIDKFPISRPNLTFSTLTVSNMSPEDSSIYLCSVEIGAIGAKNIQYFGAGTRLSVL.

This chain connects TRBV2 to TRBJ2-1, with TRBD2 matching 8 bases. Germline CDR1 and CDR2: SNHLY and FYNNEI. Trimming took 4 bases from V and 6 from J; bases not matched to a gene: 11. The CDR3 contains 16 residues. The CDR3 protein is CASSGVISGILNEQFF. CDR3 sequence (DNA): TGTGCCAGCAGTGGGGTTATTAGCGGGATTCTCAATGAGCAGTTCTTC.

This clonotype was found a few times. The chain uses TRBV6-2 or TRBV6-3 and TRBJ1-6; weak D call: TRBD1 (5 bases). The CDR3 is 13 residues long. V gave up 6 bases and J gave up 7 bases, with 10 bases separating them. CDR1 is MNHEY and CDR2 is SVGEGT in the germline V gene. CDR3 in amino acids: CASRRDGNSPLHF. The CDR3 coding sequence is TGTGCCAGCAGACGGGACGGGAATTCACCCCTCCACTTT.

The J gene is TRBJ2-3, the V gene TRBV4-3, with TRBD2 matching over 8 bases. Losses at the gene ends were 1 base for V and 5 bases for J; bases not matched to a gene: 5. Germline-derived CDR1 and CDR2 are LGHNA and YSLEER. The CDR3 is made up of 15 amino acids. CDR3: CASSQVSGIGDTQYF. In DNA form, the CDR3 reads TGCGCCAGCAGCCAAGTTAGCGGGATAGGAGATACGCAGTATTTT.

This clonotype was counted many times. This sequence joins TRBV5-6 and TRBJ2-1; either TRBD1 or TRBD2 may fit D (5 bases each). Trimming stripped 0 bases from V and 4 bases from J, with 11 bases between. CDR3 length equals 15 residues. The V gene's germline CDR1 is SGHDT and CDR2 YYEEEE. CDR3 sequence: CASSLVGGSYNEQFF. The CDR3 DNA reads as TGTGCCAGCAGCTTGGTTGGGGGAAGTTACAATGAGCAGTTCTTC. Full variable domain (rest looked up from reference TRBV5-6 and TRBJ2-1): DAGVTQSPTHLIKTRGQQVTLRCSPKSGHDTVSWYQQALGQGPQFIFQYYEEEERQRGNFPDRFSGHQFPNYSSELNVNALLLGDSALYLCASSLVGGSYNEQFFGPGTRLTVL.

This clonotype occurred a few times. The chain joins TRBV7-8 to TRBJ1-1; 7 bases align to TRBD1. Germline lookup yields CDR1 SGHVS and CDR2 FQNEAQ. After removal of 0 bases from V and 0 bases from J, the junction contained 1 base not matched to a gene. The CDR3 has 15 amino acids. CDR3 coding DNA: TGTGCCAGCAGCTTAGCGACAGGGCTGAACACTGAAGCTTTCTTT. It encodes CASSLATGLNTEAFF.

The chain uses TRBV7-2 and TRBJ2-1, with 9 bases identical to TRBD2. In germline, CDR1 is SGHTA, CDR2 FQGNSA. V was clipped by 4 bases and J by 4 bases; unmatched bases: 5. The CDR3 has 15 residues. CDR3 coding DNA: TGTGCCAGCAGCTCGAATCTAGCGGGATACAATGAGCAGTTCTTC. Translation gives CASSSNLAGYNEQFF. The variable domain in full, with the rest retrieved from reference TRBV7-2 and TRBJ2-1, is GAGVSQSPSNKVTEKGKDVELRCDPISGHTALYWYRQSLGQGLEFLIYFQGNSAPDKSGLPSDRFSAERTGGSVSTLTIQRTQQEDSAVYLCASSSNLAGYNEQFFGPGTRLTVL.